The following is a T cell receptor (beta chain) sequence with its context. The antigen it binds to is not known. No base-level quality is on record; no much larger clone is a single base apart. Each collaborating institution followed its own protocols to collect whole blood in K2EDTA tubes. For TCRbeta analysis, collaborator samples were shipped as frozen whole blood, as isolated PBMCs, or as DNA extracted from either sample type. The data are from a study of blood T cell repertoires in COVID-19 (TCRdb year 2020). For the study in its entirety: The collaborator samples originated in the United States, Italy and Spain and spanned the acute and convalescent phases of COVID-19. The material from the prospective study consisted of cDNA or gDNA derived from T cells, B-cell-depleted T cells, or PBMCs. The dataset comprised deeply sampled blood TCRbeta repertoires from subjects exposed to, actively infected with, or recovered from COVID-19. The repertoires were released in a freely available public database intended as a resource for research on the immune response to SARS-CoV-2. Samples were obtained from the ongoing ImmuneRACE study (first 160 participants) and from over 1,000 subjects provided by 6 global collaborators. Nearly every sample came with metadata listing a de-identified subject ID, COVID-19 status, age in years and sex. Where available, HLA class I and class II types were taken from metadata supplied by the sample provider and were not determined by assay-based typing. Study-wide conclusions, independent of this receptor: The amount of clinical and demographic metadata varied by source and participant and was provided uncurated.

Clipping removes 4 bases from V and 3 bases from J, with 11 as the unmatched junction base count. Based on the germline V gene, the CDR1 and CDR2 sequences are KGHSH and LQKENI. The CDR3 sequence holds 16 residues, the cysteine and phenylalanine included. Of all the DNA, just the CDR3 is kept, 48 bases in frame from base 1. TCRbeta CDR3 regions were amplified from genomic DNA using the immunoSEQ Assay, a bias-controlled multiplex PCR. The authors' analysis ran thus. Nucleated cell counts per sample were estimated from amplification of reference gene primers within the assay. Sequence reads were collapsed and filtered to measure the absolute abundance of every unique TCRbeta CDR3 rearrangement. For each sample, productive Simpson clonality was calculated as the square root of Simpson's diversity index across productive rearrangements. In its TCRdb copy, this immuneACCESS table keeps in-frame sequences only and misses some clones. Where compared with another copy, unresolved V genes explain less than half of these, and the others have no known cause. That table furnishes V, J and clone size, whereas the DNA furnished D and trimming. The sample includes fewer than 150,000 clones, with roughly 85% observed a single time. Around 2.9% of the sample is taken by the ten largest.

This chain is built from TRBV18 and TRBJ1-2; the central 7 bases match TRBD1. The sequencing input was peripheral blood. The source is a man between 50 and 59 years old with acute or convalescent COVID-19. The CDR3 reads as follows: CASSRGQDAEDYGYTF. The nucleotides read TGTGCCAGCTCACGCGGACAGGACGCGGAGGACTATGGCTACACCTTC.